One sample yielded the 3 T cell receptor beta chains listed below, sequenced in a study of cytomegalovirus exposure and HLA in healthy donors. Both 60 Vbeta primers and 13 Jbeta primers went into the PCR. Profiled with immunoSEQ multiplex PCR; TCRdb holds only in-frame clones, not every one. The table has some 120,000 clones, approximately 78% seen once; the top ten hold approximately 10%. The source material was PBMCs. These receptors originate from a man aged 30 to 39 in good health and CMV-seropositive.

The gene calls are TRBV27 and TRBJ1-5; TRBD1 agrees at 9 bases. The CDR3 contains 14 residues. V shed 4 bases and J 7 bases; nucleotides not matched to a gene: 5. Germline CDR1 is MNHEY and CDR2 is SMNVEV (reference sequence). This CDR3 reads CASSSDRGTQPQHF. CDR3 coding DNA: TGTGCCAGCAGTTCGGACAGGGGTACGCAGCCCCAGCATTTT.

V usage is TRBV7-6 and J usage is TRBJ2-1; D uncertain. Germline V gives CDR1 SGHVS, CDR2 FNYEAQ. V lost 1 base to trimming and J lost 10 bases, with 8 bases between them. This CDR3 has 12 amino acids. CDR3 bases: TGTGCCAGCAGCTTAGAGTGGCGGGAGCAGTTCTTC. As protein: CASSLEWREQFF.

The genes are TRBV5-6 and TRBJ2-6; 8 bases are a match to TRBD1. The CDR3 has 17 amino acids. From germline, CDR1 is SGHDT and CDR2 YYEEEE. Trimming removed 4 bases from V and 2 bases from J; junction bases left unmatched: 8. As DNA, the CDR3 is TGTGCCAGCAGCCCCGGGACAGGCTTTGCTGGGGCCAACGTCCTGACTTTC. Translation gives CASSPGTGFAGANVLTF.